The sequence of this TCR beta chain was determined in a study of blood T cells in healthy people across ages (dated by TCRdb to about 2015). At the level of the whole study: In model experiments, roughly one uniquely barcoded TCR beta cDNA molecule per two T cells was captured by template switching. To track age-related changes in TCR beta repertoire diversity, the study relied on deep sequencing normalized with unique cDNA molecular identifiers. The donors were split into four age groups: young (average about 15 years), middle-aged (nearly 40), aged (about 62) and long-lived (approximately 80). To avoid experimental bias, donors of different ages were spread randomly across the sequencing lanes. The study analyzed two additional independent replicas of 1 million unique cDNA reads from the same blood draw for two donors, one aged 18 to 30 and one aged 80 or older. Broader findings and caveats from the paper: A strong correlation was found between observed TCR beta diversity and the percentage of naive T cells measured by flow cytometry. Estimates of total diversity based on one million sequenced T cells were regarded as lower bounds and as underestimates. Compared with the aged group, the long-lived group had more naive CD4+ T cells, fewer expanded clones and increased TCR diversity, suggesting age selection. Conclusive comparison of naive and antigen-experienced compartments was prevented by the profiling of bulk unsorted PBMCs. Observed TCR beta diversity per million T cells fell roughly linearly with age, and a significant reduction was already apparent by age around 40. Donor CMV infection status was unknown, potentially confounding age-related changes in expanded clonotypes.

Libraries came from 5' RACE. TCRdb records Illumina HiSeq 2500 as the sequencer. A second PCR of roughly 7 to 11 cycles was performed with a sample-barcoded 5' primer and a J-beta primer mix. A template-switch 5' adaptor carrying 12 random nucleotides introduced a unique molecular identifier onto each TCR beta cDNA molecule. Each sample yielded at least 2.5 million CDR3-containing paired-end reads. First-strand cDNA synthesis was performed from all RNA using the Mint cDNA synthesis kit, with priming by a TRBC-specific oligonucleotide. After uracil-DNA glycosylase treatment, a first 18-cycle PCR used universal primers M1SS and BC2_uni_R on all cDNA. In the paper's pipeline: Normalization of each sample was performed by random selection of 1 million high-quality reads, each carrying a distinct molecular identifier. Reads sharing molecular identifiers were discarded rather than binned into consensus sequences. MiTCR, with a Q25 quality threshold and the strictest error-elimination algorithm, was used for CDR3 identification, clonotype clustering and error correction. Lower-bound total TCR beta diversity was estimated with a nonparametric unseen species model using Euler transformation. The public reads were run again by TCRdb, first through fastp at Q25 and then through MiXCR, and only productive beta chains were kept. One record per CDR3 amino acid sequence lists the most common genes and DNA. The V and J calls shown here were made by TCRdb, not taken from the authors' results. This sample gives 780,000 or so distinct CDR3 sequences in total; approximately 53% of them show up just once. Of the sample, about 42% falls within the top ten clones.

Turning to this clonotype: Its cognate antigen has yet to be identified. No per-base quality is available; no much larger clone lies one base away.

Taken from the germline V gene, the CDR1 and CDR2 loops are SGHTA and FQGNSA. The germline V and J ends show losses of 4 bases and 2 bases respectively, and no gene match explains 9 bases of the junction. There are 16 amino acids in the CDR3, from cysteine to phenylalanine inclusive. Kept here is only the CDR3 DNA, which spans 48 bases and is read in frame from base 1. Systemically healthy Caucasian individuals from Russia, around 39 in total and aged about 6 to 90 years, were included as donors. Each donor gave 9.5 to 10 milliliters of peripheral blood, drawn into EDTA-treated Vacutainer tubes. PBMCs were isolated by Ficoll-Paque density-gradient centrifugation, with at least 6 million obtained per sample. Trizol reagent was used to extract total RNA from PBMCs, with at least 5 micrograms per sample. Naive CD45RAhigh/CD27high T cell percentages were measured by flow cytometry on a PBMC aliquot from every donor.

The sample comprised blood. This clonotype was obtained from a man older than 75 in good health. This receptor chain uses TRBV7-2 and TRBJ2-7, with 9 middle bases fitting TRBD2. The sequenced DNA is TGTGCCAGCAGCTCCCAATCTAGCGGGGCTACCTACGAGCAGTACTTC. The encoded protein is CASSSQSSGATYEQYF.